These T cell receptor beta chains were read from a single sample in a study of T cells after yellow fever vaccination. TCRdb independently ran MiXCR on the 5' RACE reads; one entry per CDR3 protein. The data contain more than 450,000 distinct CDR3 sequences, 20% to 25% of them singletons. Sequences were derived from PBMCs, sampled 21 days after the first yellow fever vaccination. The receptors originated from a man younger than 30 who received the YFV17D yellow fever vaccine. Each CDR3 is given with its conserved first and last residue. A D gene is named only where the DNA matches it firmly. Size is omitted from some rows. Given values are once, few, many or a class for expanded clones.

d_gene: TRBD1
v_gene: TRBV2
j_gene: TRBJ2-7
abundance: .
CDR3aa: CASTHGQGALVYEQYF
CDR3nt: TGTGCCAGCACCCACGGACAGGGGGCGCTTGTCTACGAGCAGTACTTC

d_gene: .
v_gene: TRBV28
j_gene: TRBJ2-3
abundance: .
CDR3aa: CASSLRVGVEYF
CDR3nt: TGTGCCAGCAGCTTGCGGGTGGGCGTGGAGTATTTT

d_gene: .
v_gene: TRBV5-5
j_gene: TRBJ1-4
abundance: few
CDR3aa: CASSFRTGTAGANEKLFF
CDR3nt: TGTGCCAGCAGCTTTAGGACCGGGACTGCGGGGGCTAATGAAAAACTGTTTTTT

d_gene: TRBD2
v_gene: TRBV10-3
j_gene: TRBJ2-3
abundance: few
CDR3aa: CAISESSGGADTQYF
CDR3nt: TGTGCCATCAGTGAGTCTAGCGGGGGGGCAGATACGCAGTATTTT

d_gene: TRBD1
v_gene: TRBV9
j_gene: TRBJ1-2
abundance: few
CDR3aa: CASSTLGQGRDGYTF
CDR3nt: TGTGCCAGCAGCACTCTTGGACAGGGTAGAGATGGCTACACCTTC

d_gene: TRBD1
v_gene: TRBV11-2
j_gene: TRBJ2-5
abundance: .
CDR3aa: CASSLQQGALYF
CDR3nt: TGTGCCAGCAGCCTCCAACAGGGGGCTTTGTACTTC

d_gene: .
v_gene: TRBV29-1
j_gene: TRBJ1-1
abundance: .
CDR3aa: CSVHKPLTAEAFF
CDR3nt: TGCAGCGTTCACAAACCCCTAACAGCTGAAGCTTTCTTT

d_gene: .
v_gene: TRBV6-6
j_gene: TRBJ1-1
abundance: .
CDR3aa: CASSYSAAEAFF
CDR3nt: TGTGCCAGCAGTTACTCGGCCGCTGAAGCTTTCTTT

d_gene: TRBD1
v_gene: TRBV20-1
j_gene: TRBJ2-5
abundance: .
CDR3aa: CSAGDRGETQYF
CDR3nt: TGCAGTGCTGGGGACAGGGGAGAGACCCAGTACTTC

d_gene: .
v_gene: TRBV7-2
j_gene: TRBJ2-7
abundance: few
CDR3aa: CASSLETYSYEQYF
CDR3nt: TGTGCCAGCAGCTTAGAAACGTACTCTTACGAGCAGTACTTC

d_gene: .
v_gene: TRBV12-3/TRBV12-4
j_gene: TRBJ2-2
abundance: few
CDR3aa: CASSLWDVGTGELFF
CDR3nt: TGTGCCAGCAGTTTATGGGACGTCGGCACCGGGGAGCTGTTTTTT

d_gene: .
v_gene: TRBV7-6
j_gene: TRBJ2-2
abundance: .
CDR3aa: CASSPGGNDGELFF
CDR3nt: TGTGCCAGCAGCCCCGGTGGGAATGACGGGGAGCTGTTTTTT

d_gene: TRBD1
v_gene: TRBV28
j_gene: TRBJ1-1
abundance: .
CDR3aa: CASSLYPGGDTEAFF
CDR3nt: TGTGCCAGCAGTTTATATCCAGGGGGAGACACTGAAGCTTTCTTT

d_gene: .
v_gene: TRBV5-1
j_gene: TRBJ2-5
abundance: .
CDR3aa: CASTPDLYRRSQETQYF
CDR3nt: TGCGCCAGCACCCCTGACCTTTACAGGCGATCCCAAGAGACCCAGTACTTC

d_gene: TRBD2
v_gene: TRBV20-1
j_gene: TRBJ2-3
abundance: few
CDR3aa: CSARAERGATDTQYF
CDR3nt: TGCAGTGCTAGAGCAGAGCGGGGGGCCACAGATACGCAGTATTTT

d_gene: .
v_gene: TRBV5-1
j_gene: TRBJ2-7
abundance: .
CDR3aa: CASSLGGGVDEQYF
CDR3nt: TGCGCCAGCAGCCTCGGGGGTGGGGTTGATGAGCAGTACTTC